The 21 T cell receptor beta chains reported below all come from one sample, sequenced in a study of Graves' ophthalmopathy and Graves' hyperthyroidism. The authors amplified TCR beta CDR3 regions, and they did so from RNA transcripts for repertoire sequencing. An initial RT-PCR round employing HTBI primers preceded a second-round multiplex PCR. TCRdb passed the multiplex PCR reads through MiXCR, listing each CDR3 protein once. The profile shows over a million distinct CDR3 sequences, 35% to 45% of them singletons. The sequenced sample was peripheral blood or thyroid tissue (not recorded which). These receptors came from an adult man with Graves' hyperthyroidism.

A remark on this clonotype: A read error may be the cause here, since a much bigger clone is one base away. The chain links TRBV12-3 or TRBV12-4 to TRBJ2-5; D perhaps matches TRBD2 (6 bases). The CDR3 totals 14 residues. The CDR3 loop is CASSFGGTKETRYF. The CDR3 DNA reads TGTGCCAGCAGTTTCGGGGGAACTAAAGAGACCCGGTACTTC.

By its share, this clonotype is medium-sized. The J gene is TRBJ1-6, the V gene TRBV25-1, with D hard to call. In germline, CDR1 is MGHDK, CDR2 SYGVNS. V was pared by 3 bases and J by 8 bases, with 8 bases between. The CDR3 loop spans 13 amino acids. CDR3 region: CASSDRWYSPLHF. The DNA of the CDR3 is TGTGCCAGCAGTGATCGTTGGTATTCACCCCTCCACTTT.

V is TRBV9 and J is TRBJ2-7; 7 bases are a match to TRBD1. Germline values: CDR1 SGDLS, CDR2 YYNGEE. This CDR3 is 15 amino acids long. V lost 4 bases to trimming and J lost 6 bases; unmatched junction nucleotides: 13. CDR3 coding DNA: TGTGCCAGCAGCCCGGACCGGGACAGCATTCGCGAGCAGTACTTC. Translating it yields CASSPDRDSIREQYF.

The chain combines TRBV7-2 with TRBJ2-5, with D tentatively TRBD2 (6 bases). Trimming left V 6 bases short and J 7 bases short, with 18 bases between. This CDR3 has 14 amino acids. Germline-derived CDR1 and CDR2 are SGHTA and FQGNSA. CDR3 amino acids: CASSYIGGGGTQYF. The CDR3 nucleotides are TGTGCCAGCAGTTACATCGGGGGTGGTGGGACCCAGTACTTC.

The chain uses TRBV7-2 and TRBJ1-5, with TRBD1 matching over 11 bases. From germline, CDR1 is SGHTA and CDR2 FQGNSA. The CDR3 is made up of 18 amino acids. V dropped 5 bases and J dropped 2; count of bases not matched to a gene: 11. CDR3 coding DNA: TGTGCCAGCAGCCCTTTCCGAGGGGGACAGGGGGGCAATCAGCCCCAGCATTTT. Translating gives CASSPFRGGQGGNQPQHF.

This clonotype was seen once. This chain links TRBV7-2 with TRBJ2-2; D gene uncertain. The CDR3 is made up of 14 amino acids. V was shortened by 11 bases and J by 7 bases, with 20 bases between the two germline ends. The V gene's germline CDR1 is SGHTA and CDR2 FQGNSA. Written as DNA, the CDR3 is TGTGCCGGCATCAAAGTCCAGGCGATCGGGGAGCTGTTTTTT. This codes for CAGIKVQAIGELFF.

The rearrangement links TRBV5-1 to TRBJ2-5; 8 nucleotides line up with TRBD1. Per the germline V gene, CDR1 is SGHRS and CDR2 is YFSETQ. The V gene end was trimmed by 4 bases and the J gene end by 3 bases; junction bases not matched to a gene: 8. This CDR3 region has 15 residues. As DNA, the CDR3 is TGCGCCAGCAGCCAACCCGACAGGGGCGAAGAGACCCAGTACTTC. Protein: CASSQPDRGEETQYF. The whole variable domain, remainder taken from reference TRBV5-1 and TRBJ2-5, is KAGVTQTPRYLIKTRGQQVTLSCSPISGHRSVSWYQQTPGQGLQFLFEYFSETQRNKGNFPGRFSGRQFSNSRSEMNVSTLELGDSALYLCASSQPDRGEETQYFGPGTRLLVL.

There are many counts of this clonotype. The gene calls are TRBV29-1 and TRBJ1-4; 8 bases map to TRBD1. From germline, CDR1 is SQVTM and CDR2 ANQGSEA. V lost 6 bases and J lost 9; bases outside the gene matches: 9. The CDR3 consists of 13 residues. CDR3: CSVYQGATKKLFF. The CDR3 DNA follows: TGCAGCGTGTATCAGGGGGCCACCAAAAAACTGTTTTTT.

This clonotype was seen at least ten times. The chain combines TRBV25-1 with TRBJ2-3; either TRBD1 or TRBD2 may fit D (5 bases each). CDR1 MGHDK and CDR2 SYGVNS come from the germline V gene. Between the trimmed V and J ends, which lost 3 bases and 2 bases, there was a span of 15 bases. CDR3 length equals 16 residues. Here the CDR3 reads CASSDFLRGYTDTQYF. The CDR3 nucleotides are TGTGCCAGCAGTGACTTTCTGAGGGGCTACACAGATACGCAGTATTTT.

To note about this clonotype: This sequence may be a read error, since a much larger clone differs from it by one base. CDR3 loop: CAGSLEQKANYGYTF. CDR3 in DNA: TGTGCCGGCAGCTTAGAACAGAAAGCTAACTATGGCTACACCTTC. The chain is built from TRBV11-2 and TRBJ1-2; D not certain. CDR1 SGHAT and CDR2 FQNNGV come from the germline V gene. CDR3 length: 15 amino acids. Combining the CDR3 with reference TRBV11-2 and TRBJ1-2 gives the whole variable domain EAGVAQSPRYKIIEKRQSVAFWCNPISGHATLYWYQQILGQGPKLLIQFQNNGVVDDSQLPKDRFSAERLKGVDSTLKIQPAKLEDSAVYLCAGSLEQKANYGYTFGSGTRLTVV.

Comments on this clonotype: A much more abundant neighbour one base away suggests this may be a read error. The chain combines TRBV10-2 with TRBJ1-4; a possible D gene is TRBD1 (5 bases). The CDR3 runs 14 residues. The germline V gene has CDR1 WSHSY and CDR2 SAAADI. The CDR3 DNA is TGCGTCAGCAGGGAATCCCCAACTAATGAAAAACTGTTTTTT. It specifies CVSRESPTNEKLFF.

This clonotype was recorded many times. This chain uses TRBV7-9 with TRBJ1-1; no firm D call. CDR3 length equals 14 residues. V was shortened by 5 bases and J by 0 bases, with 10 bases between the two germline ends. In germline, CDR1 is SEHNR, CDR2 FQNEAQ (reference sequence). DNA for the CDR3: TGTGCCAGCAGCCGTAGAGTGATGAACACTGAAGCTTTCTTT. Translating gives CASSRRVMNTEAFF.

Ten or more counts support this clonotype. The rearrangement joins TRBV11-2 to TRBJ2-7; 7 bases align to TRBD2. V lost 2 bases, J lost 6 bases, and 7 bases stayed unmatched. CDR3 length equals 14 residues. Germline assignment: CDR1 SGHAT and CDR2 FQNNGV. CDR3 DNA sequence: TGTGCCAGCAGCTTAATCACCGGGGAGGGCGAGCAGTACTTC. Translating it yields CASSLITGEGEQYF. Supplemented by reference TRBV11-2 and TRBJ2-7, the full variable domain reads EAGVAQSPRYKIIEKRQSVAFWCNPISGHATLYWYQQILGQGPKLLIQFQNNGVVDDSQLPKDRFSAERLKGVDSTLKIQPAKLEDSAVYLCASSLITGEGEQYFGPGTRLTVT.

The sample holds many counts of this clonotype. The chain carries TRBV2 and TRBJ2-7; possibly TRBD2 for D (6 bases). The CDR3 totals 14 residues. Looked up from germline, CDR1 is SNHLY and CDR2 is FYNNEI. The V gene lost 7 bases and the J gene lost 4 bases, with 17 bases spanning the gap. In DNA form, the CDR3 reads TGTGCCAGCACCCGCCGGGACTTGCTATACGAGCAGTACTTC. This translates into CASTRRDLLYEQYF.

As regards this clonotype: A much larger clone lies one base from this, so it may be a read error. This chain links TRBV5-1 with TRBJ2-2; 7 bases match TRBD2. CDR1 is SGHRS, CDR2 YFSETQ, per germline. The length of the CDR3 is 15 residues. The junction had 7 bases not matched to a gene; V was cut back by 2 bases and J by 6 bases. This CDR3 is CASSLSTSLSGELFF. CDR3 DNA sequence: TGCGCCAGCAGCTTATCGACTAGCCTCTCCGGGGAGCTGTTTTTT.

There are many counts of this clonotype. V gene TRBV20-1 combines with J gene TRBJ1-3, with a weak D call TRBD1 (5 bases). The germline CDR1 and CDR2 sequences are DFQATT and SNEGSKA (reference sequence). The CDR3 totals 17 residues. Trimming pared 3 bases from V and 0 bases from J, leaving 18 bases between. CDR3 in DNA: TGCAGTGCTAGTAAAGGCGCAGGGTATCTCTCTGGAAACACCATATATTTT. Translation: CSASKGAGYLSGNTIYF.

The chain couples TRBV4-1 to TRBJ1-6, with D possibly being TRBD1 (6 bases). V was shortened by 3 bases and J by 6 bases, with 21 bases between the two germline ends. The CDR3 is 18 amino acids. From germline, CDR1 is MGHRA and CDR2 YSYEKL. CDR3 coding DNA: TGCGCCAGCAGCCATAAAAGGGTTGCATGGACAGCTAATTCACCCCTCCACTTT. It is translated as CASSHKRVAWTANSPLHF.

The rearrangement uses TRBV7-9 and TRBJ1-2; D unclear. CDR3 length equals 19 residues. Germline V lookup: CDR1 SEHNR, CDR2 FQNEAQ (reference sequence). Trimming left V 6 bases short and J 6 bases short, with 32 bases between. The CDR3 DNA sequence: TGTGCCAGCAGACACAACAGCGTGCCTAAGAAAGAGCTACGGAATGGCTACACCTTC. Translated, it gives CASRHNSVPKKELRNGYTF.

The chain carries TRBV9 and TRBJ1-1; TRBD1 matches 7 bases. Trimming at V came to 4 bases and at J to 4 bases, leaving 13 bases not matched to a gene. Germline CDR1 and CDR2: SGDLS and YYNGEE. The CDR3 totals 16 residues. The CDR3 sequence is CASSTRDRLRGTEAFF. Here the CDR3 DNA reads TGTGCCAGCAGCACTAGGGACAGACTAAGGGGCACTGAAGCTTTCTTT. The variable domain in full, with the rest retrieved from reference TRBV9 and TRBJ1-1, is DSGVTQTPKHLITATGQRVTLRCSPRSGDLSVYWYQQSLDQGLQFLIQYYNGEERAKGNILERFSAQQFPDLHSELNLSSLELGDSALYFCASSTRDRLRGTEAFFGQGTRLTVV.

This clonotype has just a few counts. The CDR3 DNA sequence: TGTGCCAGCAGTTATACTAGCGGGGCGGTCTCCTACGAGCAGTACTTC. This sequence encodes CASSYTSGAVSYEQYF. The V gene is TRBV12-3 or TRBV12-4, the J gene TRBJ2-7; TRBD2 aligns across 10 bases. V trimming: 4 bases; J trimming: 0 bases; junction bases outside the gene matches: 6. This CDR3 is 16 amino acids long.

This clonotype occurred a few times. A much larger clone lies one base from this, so it may be a read error. This rearrangement joins TRBV10-2 to TRBJ1-2; no clear D gene. Germline V CDR1 and CDR2: WSHSY, SAAADI. Trimming removed 6 bases at V and 8 bases at J, with 10 bases between. The CDR3 covers 11 residues. The CDR3 DNA reads as TGCGCCAGCAGAGGGAATCCCGGCTACACCTTC. This translates into CASRGNPGYTF.